Each of the 18 T cell receptor beta chains below was sequenced from the same sample in a study of T cells in Graves' hyperthyroidism and ophthalmopathy. TCR beta CDR3 region amplification was performed from RNA transcripts. Initially, a first-round RT-PCR of the TCR CDR3 employed the HTBI primer set. TCRdb reanalysed the multiplex PCR reads using MiXCR and keeps one entry per CDR3 protein. The sample yields hundreds of thousands of distinct CDR3 sequences, less than 25% seen once. What was sequenced was blood. The receptors were gathered from a man between 25 and 39 years old with Graves' ophthalmopathy.

For the CDR3, the DNA is TGTGCCAGCAGTTTGATGCTAGCGGGGGAGAGCTCCTACAATGAGCAGTTCTTC. It yields the protein CASSLMLAGESSYNEQFF. The chain recombines TRBV12-3 or TRBV12-4 with TRBJ2-1; 10 bases line up with TRBD2. The CDR3 length is 18 residues. The V gene end was trimmed by 3 bases and the J gene end by 0 bases; junction bases not matched to a gene: 8.

In the case of this clonotype: This could be a read error, since a much larger clone is one nucleotide away. The rearrangement uses TRBV5-1 and TRBJ2-1; D is unresolved. Trimming took off 1 base at V and 15 bases at J, with 11 bases between the two ends. The CDR3 has 11 amino acids. Germline V CDR1 and CDR2: SGHRS, YFSETQ. The CDR3: CASSLRESRFF. Here the CDR3 DNA reads TGCGCCAGCAGCTTGCGAGAGAGCCGGTTCTTC.

This clonotype showed up just a few times. The chain joins TRBV6-2 or TRBV6-3 to TRBJ2-5; D is perhaps TRBD1 (5 bases). The CDR3 is 13 residues long. V lost 7 bases, J lost 10 bases, and 19 bases lay in between. Germline V CDR1 and CDR2: MNHEY, SVGEGT. The CDR3 bases are TGTGCCAGCACCCAACGACAGCCCGTAAACCAGTACTTC. Amino acids: CASTQRQPVNQYF.

The chain uses TRBV6-5 and TRBJ1-1; maybe TRBD1 (6 bases). The CDR3 is 13 amino acids. V was cut by 2 bases and J by 10 bases, with 14 bases left in between. In germline, CDR1 is MNHEY, CDR2 SVGAGI. The CDR3 here is CASSYQYRAPAFF. In DNA form, the CDR3 reads TGTGCCAGCAGTTACCAATACAGGGCTCCAGCTTTCTTT.

The chain couples TRBV5-5 to TRBJ1-3; D is ambiguous. Germline lookup yields CDR1 SGHKS and CDR2 YYEKEE (reference sequence). This CDR3 region has 14 residues. The germline V and J ends were trimmed by 1 base and 4 bases, with 9 bases remaining between them. The CDR3 is CASSLKAQGNTIYF. CDR3 bases: TGTGCCAGCAGCTTGAAGGCTCAAGGAAACACCATATATTTT. Full variable domain (outside the CDR3, taken from reference TRBV5-5 and TRBJ1-3): DAGVTQSPTHLIKTRGQQVTLRCSPISGHKSVSWYQQVLGQGPQFIFQYYEKEERGRGNFPDRFSARQFPNYSSELNVNALLLGDSALYLCASSLKAQGNTIYFGEGSWLTVV.

This clonotype appeared once. With a much larger clone just one base away, this may be a read error. This sequence joins TRBV20-1 and TRBJ2-1, with D possibly TRBD1 on 5 matching bases. CDR1 is DFQATT, CDR2 SNEGSKA, per germline (reference sequence). Trimming stripped 6 bases from V and 7 bases from J, with 16 bases between. The CDR3 has 13 residues. The CDR3 region is CSAPCREPNEQFF. DNA of the CDR3: TGCAGTGCACCCTGCAGGGAACCTAATGAGCAGTTCTTC.

This clonotype was seen many times. J is TRBJ2-5 and V is TRBV2; TRBD1 agrees at 7 bases. The germline V gene has CDR1 SNHLY and CDR2 FYNNEI. This CDR3 has 15 residues. With 5 bases clipped from V and 3 bases from J, the junction kept 9 bases outside the gene matches. Here the CDR3 DNA reads TGTGCCAGCAGTCGATCGACAGGGAGTGAAGAGACCCAGTACTTC. Translated, it gives CASSRSTGSEETQYF.

This clonotype was observed many times. This rearrangement joins TRBV14 to TRBJ1-1, with D uncertain. The CDR3 sequence is 12 residues long. The V gene's germline CDR1 is SGHDN and CDR2 FVKESK. Trimming shortened V by 0 bases and J by 10 bases, and 9 bases separated the two germline ends. Written as DNA, the CDR3 is TGTGCCAGCAGCCAAGACTTTCGGGGAGCTTTCTTT. Translating gives CASSQDFRGAFF. Drawing the rest from reference TRBV14 and TRBJ1-1, the complete variable domain is EAGVTQFPSHSVIEKGQTVTLRCDPISGHDNLYWYRRVMGKEIKFLLHFVKESKQDESGMPNNRFLAERTGGTYSTLKVQPAELEDSGVYFCASSQDFRGAFFGQGTRLTVV.

The rearrangement uses TRBV27 and TRBJ2-1; no definite D call. V was cut by 4 bases and J by 5 bases, with 12 bases left in between. The germline V gene has CDR1 MNHEY and CDR2 SMNVEV (reference sequence). The CDR3 totals 14 residues. The CDR3 sequence is CASSSTGLNNEQFF. DNA for the CDR3: TGTGCCAGCAGTTCTACTGGTCTAAACAATGAGCAGTTCTTC.

V gene TRBV5-1 combines with J gene TRBJ1-5; D is ambiguous. Germline V CDR1 and CDR2: SGHRS, YFSETQ. The ends were cut back, 2 bases at V and 2 bases at J, with 11 bases in the middle. The CDR3 runs 15 residues. CDR3 bases: TGCGCCAGCAGCTTAGACGCGGTTGGCAATCAGCCCCAGCATTTT. The encoded protein is CASSLDAVGNQPQHF.

V is TRBV6-1 and J is TRBJ2-7; a weak D match, TRBD1 (5 bases). In germline, CDR1 is MNHNS, CDR2 SASEGT. The CDR3 contains 13 residues. V was clipped by 6 bases and J by 5 bases, with 14 bases between them. The CDR3 DNA reads as TGTGCCAGCAGCCCTAGATGGGGCGACGAGCAGTACTTC. Translation gives CASSPRWGDEQYF.

This clonotype has just a few counts. This chain links TRBV29-1 with TRBJ2-7; TRBD2 matches 7 bases. The CDR3 runs 13 residues. With 4 bases clipped from V and 5 bases from J, the junction kept 8 bases outside the gene matches. CDR1 and CDR2 (germline): SQVTM, ANQGSEA. The DNA of the CDR3 is TGCAGCGTTGTACCCAGCGGGATCCACGAGCAGTACTTC. It yields the protein CSVVPSGIHEQYF.

This clonotype turned up a few times. The chain joins TRBV6-2 or TRBV6-3 to TRBJ2-1; 9 positions agree with TRBD1. V dropped 4 bases and J dropped 1; count of bases not matched to a gene: 5. Germline loops: CDR1 MNHEY, CDR2 SVGEGT. This CDR3 spans 16 amino acids. CDR3 in DNA: TGTGCCAGCAGTTCTCAGGGGACAGGGTCCTACAATGAGCAGTTCTTC. It specifies CASSSQGTGSYNEQFF.

This chain connects TRBV20-1 to TRBJ2-7, with TRBD2 matching 14 bases. The V and J ends lost 5 bases and 5 bases, in that order; junction bases with no gene match: 8. Germline V gene sequence: CDR1 DFQATT, CDR2 SNEGSKA (reference sequence). CDR3 length: 15 amino acids. The CDR3 DNA sequence: TGCAGTGCTCGGAGGACGGGACTAGCGGGAGACGAGCAGTACTTC. This gives the protein CSARRTGLAGDEQYF.

This clonotype has a count of ten or more. This sequence joins TRBV11-2 and TRBJ2-1; TRBD1 or TRBD2 may be the D gene (6 bases each). This CDR3 spans 17 amino acids. CDR1 is SGHAT and CDR2 is FQNNGV in the germline V gene. Trimming cost V 5 bases and J 0 bases, with 17 bases left between them. The CDR3 DNA is TGTGCCAGCAGCCCATACCGGGGGCTAGCCTCCTACAATGAGCAGTTCTTC. Encoded protein: CASSPYRGLASYNEQFF.

The genes are TRBV19 and TRBJ2-3; 10 bases are shared with TRBD1. The germline V gene has CDR1 LNHDA and CDR2 SQIVND (reference sequence). With V trimmed by 7 bases and J by 0 bases, 7 bases remained unmatched. CDR3 length: 16 residues. As DNA, the CDR3 is TGTGCCAGTACCACGCGACAGGGGGCTAGCACAGATACGCAGTATTTT. The encoded protein is CASTTRQGASTDTQYF.

This clonotype has at least ten counts. This sequence joins TRBV20-1 and TRBJ2-7; TRBD2 matches at 11 bases. Per the germline V gene, CDR1 is DFQATT and CDR2 is SNEGSKA (reference sequence). This CDR3 is 14 amino acids long. The V and J ends lost 5 bases and 6 bases, in that order; junction bases with no gene match: 9. CDR3 residues: CSAGVSGRVGEQYF. DNA for the CDR3: TGCAGTGCTGGGGTTAGCGGGAGGGTCGGCGAGCAGTACTTC.

This clonotype was seen only a few times. The V call is TRBV2, the J call TRBJ2-7, with no clear D. V lost 3 bases and J 4 bases, leaving 7 bases between the germline ends. From germline, CDR1 is SNHLY and CDR2 FYNNEI. This CDR3 is 12 amino acids long. The CDR3 region is CASSDLPYEQYF. The CDR3 nucleotides are TGTGCCAGCAGTGATCTCCCGTACGAGCAGTACTTC.